This passage covers 32 T cell receptor beta chains from one sample sequenced in a study of T cells in Graves' hyperthyroidism and ophthalmopathy. RNA transcripts provided the source from which TCR beta CDR3 regions were amplified. Initially, a first-round RT-PCR of the TCR CDR3 employed the HTBI primer set. A single record per CDR3 protein comes from TCRdb applying MiXCR to the multiplex PCR reads. The sample yields 150,000 to 200,000 distinct CDR3 sequences, 8% to 9.5% seen once. The sample consisted of blood. The receptors come from a woman aged 18 to 35 with Graves' hyperthyroidism that later progressed to Graves' ophthalmopathy.

This clonotype was seen at least ten times. V usage is TRBV30 and J usage is TRBJ1-1; D might be TRBD1 (5 bases). This CDR3 spans 14 amino acids. V lost 4 bases and J lost 1, with 13 bases in between. Germline-derived CDR1 and CDR2 are GTSNPN and SVGIG (reference sequence). The CDR3 loop reads CAWISWGGNTEAFF. In DNA form, the CDR3 reads TGTGCCTGGATTTCCTGGGGGGGGAACACTGAAGCTTTCTTT.

J is TRBJ2-7 and V is TRBV27; the D is unclear. Per the germline V gene, CDR1 is MNHEY and CDR2 is SMNVEV (reference sequence). The V gene lost 1 base and the J gene lost 2 bases, with 9 bases spanning the gap. The CDR3 is made up of 14 amino acids. The CDR3 DNA reads TGTGCCAGCAGTTTATTGACGGGCCCCTACGAGCAGTACTTC. Amino acids: CASSLLTGPYEQYF.

This clonotype was recorded at least ten times. The rearrangement uses TRBV10-3 and TRBJ1-5, with 7 bases that match TRBD1. Unmatched junction bases numbered 8, after V lost 2 bases and J lost 1 base. Germline loops: CDR1 ENHRY, CDR2 SYGVKD. This CDR3 comprises 17 residues. CDR3 region: CAISEGQGEESNQPQHF. For the CDR3, the DNA is TGTGCCATCAGTGAGGGTCAGGGGGAAGAAAGCAATCAGCCCCAGCATTTT.

In regard to this clonotype: A junction end diverges from the germline sequence, so it may reflect a read error. This rearrangement joins TRBV7-2 to TRBJ1-1, with D perhaps TRBD1 (6 bases). Germline V gene sequence: CDR1 SGHTA, CDR2 FQGNSA. The CDR3 runs 13 residues. The CDR3 here is CASRTGSNTEASF. The CDR3 DNA is TGTGCCAGCAGAACAGGGTCGAACACTGAAGCTTCCTTT.

The chain uses TRBV10-2 and TRBJ2-3; D unresolved. The CDR3 length is 15 residues. Germline loops: CDR1 WSHSY, CDR2 SAAADI. Between the trimmed V and J ends, which lost 3 bases and 1 base, there was a span of 11 bases. This CDR3 reads CASSDGTVGTDTQYF. The CDR3 DNA reads as TGCGCCAGCAGTGATGGTACGGTAGGCACAGATACGCAGTATTTT.

This clonotype was observed many times. This chain connects TRBV19 to TRBJ1-2; weak D call: TRBD1 (5 bases). This CDR3 comprises 14 residues. The germline V gene encodes CDR1 LNHDA and CDR2 SQIVND (reference sequence). V dropped 9 bases and J dropped 3 bases, with 17 bases sitting between them. CDR3 DNA: TGTGCCAGCGGGAGAACCGGGACGGACTATGGCTACACCTTC. It encodes CASGRTGTDYGYTF.

The sample holds many counts of this clonotype. V and J are TRBV10-1 and TRBJ1-1; D perhaps matches TRBD1 (6 bases). Germline V gene lookup returns CDR1 WNHNN and CDR2 SYGVQD (reference sequence). The CDR3 is 18 residues long. Trimming took 3 bases from V and 4 from J, leaving 24 bases between them. The CDR3 is CASSESGGRLLWFTEAFF. Here the CDR3 DNA reads TGCGCCAGCAGTGAATCGGGGGGGCGACTCCTGTGGTTCACTGAAGCTTTCTTT.

V and J are TRBV19 and TRBJ1-5; 9 nucleotides agree with TRBD1. The germline V gene encodes CDR1 LNHDA and CDR2 SQIVND (reference sequence). Trimming cost V 5 bases and J 4 bases; bases outside gene matches: 6. This CDR3 spans 15 amino acids. The CDR3: CASSLDRGNNQPQHF. As DNA, the CDR3 is TGTGCCAGTAGTCTGGACAGGGGCAATAATCAGCCCCAGCATTTT.

Many counts were recorded for this clonotype. The genes are TRBV10-3 and TRBJ2-1, with 7 bases matching TRBD2. Trimming cost V 2 bases and J 6 bases; bases outside gene matches: 4. This CDR3 has 14 amino acids. The germline V gene encodes CDR1 ENHRY and CDR2 SYGVKD. The CDR3 reads CAISERAGVNEQFF. The CDR3 region has the DNA TGTGCCATCAGTGAGAGGGCGGGGGTCAATGAGCAGTTCTTC.

This clonotype was recorded many times. The rearrangement uses TRBV28 and TRBJ2-3; no clear D gene. The CDR3 has 14 residues. The germline V gene has CDR1 MDHEN and CDR2 SYDVKM. V gave up 5 bases and J gave up 1 base, with 10 bases separating them. CDR3 sequence reads: CASSEPRGTDTQYF. CDR3 DNA: TGTGCCAGCAGTGAGCCCCGGGGCACAGATACGCAGTATTTT.

The V gene is TRBV7-6, the J gene TRBJ1-6; no definite D call. With 1 base removed from V and 1 base from J, the gap between germline ends came to 2 bases. The CDR3 extends over 14 amino acids. From germline, CDR1 is SGHVS and CDR2 FNYEAQ. The CDR3 reads CASSLGSYNSPLHF. The CDR3, as DNA: TGTGCCAGCAGCTTAGGGTCCTATAATTCACCCCTCCACTTT.

This clonotype came up many times. The rearrangement joins TRBV11-3 to TRBJ1-6, with D possibly TRBD1 on 6 matching bases. The length of the CDR3 is 15 residues. V was cut by 5 bases and J by 7 bases, with 15 bases left in between. Germline V gene data show CDR1 as SGHNT and CDR2 as YENEEA. The CDR3 loop is CASSQRQDSNSPLHF. CDR3 DNA: TGTGCCAGCAGCCAGCGCCAGGACAGCAATTCACCCCTCCACTTT.

This clonotype was seen more than once but under ten times. The chain combines TRBV13 with TRBJ2-5; 9 bases match TRBD1. Germline loops: CDR1 PRHDT, CDR2 FYEKMQ (reference sequence). With 5 bases clipped from V and 5 bases from J, the junction kept 6 bases outside the gene matches. The CDR3 length is 14 residues. The CDR3 DNA reads TGTGCCAGCAGCGCCACAGGGGGCGGCGAGACCCAGTACTTC. Protein: CASSATGGGETQYF.

This clonotype was counted only a few times. The DNA of the CDR3 is TGTGCCAGCAGCGGCCAGGGTAGGAGCTCCTACGAGCAGTACTTC. Its translation: CASSGQGRSSYEQYF. The rearrangement uses TRBV7-9 and TRBJ2-7, with a tentative D call TRBD1 (5 bases). From germline, CDR1 is SEHNR and CDR2 FQNEAQ (reference sequence). The CDR3 length is 15 residues. V was trimmed by 5 bases and J by 0 bases, leaving 14 bases between them.

This clonotype has a count of ten or more. This chain links TRBV12-3 or TRBV12-4 with TRBJ1-2, with D possibly being TRBD1 (5 bases). This CDR3 has 14 amino acids. The ends were cut back, 7 bases at V and 0 bases at J, with 12 bases in the middle. CDR3 sequence reads: CASTSTAANYGYTF. The CDR3 DNA sequence: TGTGCCAGCACCTCGACAGCAGCTAACTATGGCTACACCTTC.

This clonotype was observed many times. The chain has TRBV20-1 and TRBJ2-3, with D tentatively TRBD1 or TRBD2 (5 bases each). Trimming shortened V by 6 bases and J by 0 bases, and 13 bases separated the two germline ends. The CDR3 is 14 amino acids. Per germline, CDR1 DFQATT and CDR2 SNEGSKA (reference sequence). Here the CDR3 reads CSAKGPFSTDTQYF. CDR3 coding DNA: TGCAGTGCCAAGGGACCATTTAGCACAGATACGCAGTATTTT.

The sample holds a few counts of this clonotype. J is TRBJ1-2 and V is TRBV14; possibly TRBD1 for D (6 bases). This CDR3 comprises 20 residues. The V and J ends lost 1 base and 0 bases respectively, with 24 bases between them. Germline loops: CDR1 SGHDN, CDR2 FVKESK. CDR3 nucleotide sequence: TGTGCCAGCAGCCAAGTGGGAGACAGGCGAATCAGGGGTTCTAACTATGGCTACACCTTC. Translation: CASSQVGDRRIRGSNYGYTF.

The V and J genes are TRBV30 and TRBJ1-5, with D unclear. This CDR3 has 13 amino acids. Germline lookup yields CDR1 GTSNPN and CDR2 SVGIG (reference sequence). With 4 bases removed from V and 2 bases from J, the gap between germline ends came to 9 bases. Here the CDR3 DNA reads TGTGCCTGGAATACCCGGGGCAATCAGCCCCAGCATTTT. It is translated as CAWNTRGNQPQHF.

This clonotype was seen repeatedly, ten times or more. Written as DNA, the CDR3 is TGTGCCAGCAGGTCTCCGAGGGACATTCAGTACTTC. This sequence encodes CASRSPRDIQYF. This sequence joins TRBV2 and TRBJ2-4; TRBD2 might be the D (5 bases). CDR1 is SNHLY and CDR2 is FYNNEI in the germline V gene. The CDR3 covers 12 residues. V lost 6 bases, J lost 8 bases, and 11 bases lay in between.

Ten or more counts support this clonotype. J is TRBJ2-1 and V is TRBV12-3 or TRBV12-4, with TRBD2 identical over 11 bases. This CDR3 is 16 amino acids long. The J segment lost 8 bases and the V segment lost 1 base, leaving 7 bases of the junction unmatched. In DNA, the CDR3 is TGTGCCAGCAGTTTAGGACTAGCGGGAATCGGCCATGAGCAGTTCTTC. It yields the protein CASSLGLAGIGHEQFF.

This clonotype turned up a few times. This chain joins TRBV4-2 and TRBJ2-1; D call uncertain. Trimming took 0 bases from V and 3 from J, leaving 9 bases between them. This CDR3 has 15 residues. The germline CDR1 and CDR2 sequences are LGHNA and YNFKEQ. In nucleotides, the CDR3 is TGTGCCAGCAGCCAAGATAATACAGACTACAATGAGCAGTTCTTC. Its protein is CASSQDNTDYNEQFF.

The sample holds many counts of this clonotype. V is TRBV7-9 and J is TRBJ2-5, with D uncertain. Trimming pared 2 bases from V and 2 bases from J, leaving 6 bases between. The CDR3 length is 13 residues. Per germline, CDR1 SEHNR and CDR2 FQNEAQ (reference sequence). CDR3 region: CASSLNTQETQYF. The CDR3 DNA reads TGTGCCAGCAGCTTAAACACACAAGAGACCCAGTACTTC.

The table lists this clonotype with many counts. In DNA, the CDR3 is TGTGCCAGCAGCCAGTCAGAGACCCAGTACTTC. It encodes CASSQSETQYF. The rearrangement uses TRBV5-4 and TRBJ2-5; D remains ambiguous. The V gene's germline CDR1 is SGHNT and CDR2 YYREEE (reference sequence). Trimming removed 4 bases from V and 4 bases from J, with 5 bases in between. The CDR3 has 11 residues.

Ten or more counts support this clonotype. The chain uses TRBV24-1 and TRBJ2-1; TRBD2 matches 8 bases. Germline V gives CDR1 KGHDR, CDR2 SFDVKD. The length of the CDR3 is 13 residues. V was pared by 8 bases and J by 7 bases, with 6 bases of the junction left unmatched. CDR3 residues: CATNGGRFNEQFF. In DNA, the CDR3 is TGTGCCACCAATGGCGGGAGGTTTAATGAGCAGTTCTTC.

This clonotype was counted at least ten times. V and J are TRBV6-1 and TRBJ2-7; TRBD1 agrees at 11 bases. Germline-derived CDR1 and CDR2 are MNHNS and SASEGT. With V trimmed by 4 bases and J by 2 bases, 4 bases remained unmatched. This CDR3 spans 15 amino acids. Here the CDR3 DNA reads TGTGCCAGCAGTGGGCCGGGACAGGGGGCCTACGAGCAGTACTTC. Its translation: CASSGPGQGAYEQYF.

This clonotype is judged medium-sized. This chain joins TRBV11-2 and TRBJ2-3; D is unresolved. The V end was cut by 5 bases, the J end by 0 bases, with 12 bases between. This CDR3 has 15 residues. The germline V gene encodes CDR1 SGHAT and CDR2 FQNNGV. The CDR3 DNA reads as TGTGCCAGCAGCCTGGAGTCTATTAGCACAGATACGCAGTATTTT. It is translated as CASSLESISTDTQYF.

This clonotype has at least ten counts. The V and J genes are TRBV10-3 and TRBJ2-2, with D possibly being TRBD2 (6 bases). This CDR3 is 14 amino acids long. The germline V gene encodes CDR1 ENHRY and CDR2 SYGVKD. The ends were cut back, 4 bases at V and 5 bases at J, with 11 bases in the middle. This chain's CDR3 is CAISGEGRTGELFF. The CDR3 coding sequence is TGTGCCATCAGTGGAGAGGGGAGGACCGGGGAGCTGTTTTTT.

In its sample, this clonotype was seen many times. The chain couples TRBV20-1 to TRBJ1-1; D is unclear. Germline V gene sequence: CDR1 DFQATT, CDR2 SNEGSKA (reference sequence). This CDR3 is built from 12 residues. Trimming stripped 1 base from V and 8 bases from J, with 11 bases between. The CDR3 DNA follows: TGCAGTGCTAGAGCACTCAGAGAAGAAGCTTTCTTT. Encoded protein: CSARALREEAFF.

This clonotype showed up many times. An end of the junction differs from the germline gene, which may be a read error. J is TRBJ2-1 and V is TRBV20-1; possibly TRBD1 or TRBD2 for D (5 bases each). The CDR3 has 15 amino acids. Germline values: CDR1 DFQATT, CDR2 SNEGSKA (reference sequence). The CDR3 DNA reads TGCAGTTCTAGAGGGATGACAGTACCTAACTATGAGCAGTTCTTC. Amino acids: CSSRGMTVPNYEQFF.

The chain carries TRBV4-1 and TRBJ2-7; perhaps D is TRBD1 or TRBD2 (6 bases each). Germline CDR1 reads MGHRA; CDR2 reads YSYEKL. Trimming pared 3 bases from V and 5 bases from J, leaving 20 bases between. The CDR3 has 16 amino acids. This CDR3 reads CASSQWGAPPLDEQYF. In DNA form, the CDR3 reads TGCGCCAGCAGCCAGTGGGGGGCCCCGCCGCTGGACGAGCAGTACTTC.

In its sample, this clonotype was seen many times. V usage is TRBV29-1 and J usage is TRBJ2-5; D possibly uses TRBD1 or TRBD2 (5 bases each). CDR1 and CDR2 (germline): SQVTM, ANQGSEA. The CDR3 runs 13 residues. V lost 3 bases and J lost 6, with 14 bases in between. CDR3: CSVDKGSRKTQYF. The CDR3, as DNA: TGCAGCGTTGATAAGGGGAGTAGAAAGACCCAGTACTTC.

This clonotype has at least ten counts. This chain uses TRBV12-3 or TRBV12-4 with TRBJ2-5; 9 nucleotides match TRBD1. V shed 2 bases, J shed 4 bases, and the junction held 2 bases outside the gene matches. This CDR3 is 14 amino acids long. The CDR3 spells CASSLMGQGETQYF. The DNA for the CDR3 is TGTGCCAGCAGTTTAATGGGACAGGGAGAGACCCAGTACTTC.